This T cell receptor beta chain was retrieved from a study of CXCR3-negative and CXCR3-positive naive CD8 T cells. Study at large: The study obtained 130 million to 150 million TRB reads, about 1.5 +/- 0.3 million per library.

With UMI labels, 5' RACE was used to prepare the TRB cDNA libraries. With the 5' RACE reads reprocessed, TCRdb shows one record per CDR3 protein and no DNA. With about 120,000 distinct CDR3 sequences in the sample, the ten largest clones hold 0.45% to 0.6%. Overall study results and limits: Memory CD8+ cells showed much lower diversity, while both naive subsets displayed comparably high diversity.

Comments on this clonotype: The antigen is not known.

In germline, CDR1 is SQVTM, CDR2 ANQGSEA. The CDR3 is 11 residues long. This sequence was found in a human donor in good health. Some clones in this sample may be carry-over from other donors' samples. The sequenced sample was naive CXCR3- CD8+ T cells from blood. As for subset: CD45RO-CCR7+CD27+CD95- naive CD8+ T cells lacking CXCR3 (TNR3-). This sequence joins TRBV29-1 and TRBJ1-1; TCRdb proposes TRBD1, but this gene call is untestable without DNA. The CDR3: CSDNTGTEAFF. Together with reference TRBV29-1 and TRBJ1-1, the CDR3 gives the full variable domain: SAVISQKPSRDICQRGTSLTIQCQVDSQVTMMFWYRQQPGQSLTLIATANQGSEATYESGFVIDKFPISRPNLTFSTLTVSNMSPEDSSIYLCSDNTGTEAFFGQGTRLTVV.